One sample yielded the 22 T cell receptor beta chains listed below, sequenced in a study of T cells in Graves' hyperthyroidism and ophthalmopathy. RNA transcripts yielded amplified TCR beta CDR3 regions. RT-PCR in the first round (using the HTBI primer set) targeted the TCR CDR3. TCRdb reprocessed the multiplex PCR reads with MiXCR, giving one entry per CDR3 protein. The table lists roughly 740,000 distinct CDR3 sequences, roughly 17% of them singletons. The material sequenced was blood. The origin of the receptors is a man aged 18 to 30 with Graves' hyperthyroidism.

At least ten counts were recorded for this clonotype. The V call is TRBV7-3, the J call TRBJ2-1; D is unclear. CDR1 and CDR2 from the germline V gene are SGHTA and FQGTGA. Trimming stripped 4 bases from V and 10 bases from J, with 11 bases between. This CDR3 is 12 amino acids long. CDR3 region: CASSSGRQEQFF. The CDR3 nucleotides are TGTGCCAGCAGCTCCGGCCGGCAGGAGCAGTTCTTC.

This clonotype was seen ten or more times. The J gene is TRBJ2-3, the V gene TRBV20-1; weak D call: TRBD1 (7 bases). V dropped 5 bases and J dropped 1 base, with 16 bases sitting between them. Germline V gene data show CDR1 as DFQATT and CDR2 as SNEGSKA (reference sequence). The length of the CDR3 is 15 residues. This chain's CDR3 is CSARQGGSGTDTQYF. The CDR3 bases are TGCAGTGCTCGCCAGGGGGGCAGCGGCACAGATACGCAGTATTTT.

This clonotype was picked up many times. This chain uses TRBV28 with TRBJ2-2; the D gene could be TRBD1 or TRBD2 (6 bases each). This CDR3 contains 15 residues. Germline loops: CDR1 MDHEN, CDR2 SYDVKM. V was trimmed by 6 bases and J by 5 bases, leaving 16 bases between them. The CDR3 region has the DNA TGTGCCAGCAGGGGGGGCAGGGGTGAAACCGGGGAGCTGTTTTTT. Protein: CASRGGRGETGELFF.

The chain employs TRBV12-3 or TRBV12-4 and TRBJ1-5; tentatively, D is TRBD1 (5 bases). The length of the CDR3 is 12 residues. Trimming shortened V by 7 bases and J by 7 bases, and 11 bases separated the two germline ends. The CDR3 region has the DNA TGTGCCAGCACCCTAGGGGCGCAGCCCCAGCATTTT. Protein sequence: CASTLGAQPQHF.

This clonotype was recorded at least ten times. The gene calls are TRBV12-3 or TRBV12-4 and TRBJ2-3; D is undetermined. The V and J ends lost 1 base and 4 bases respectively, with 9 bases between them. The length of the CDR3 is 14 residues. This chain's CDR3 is CASSLVDGADTQYF. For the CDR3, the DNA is TGTGCCAGCAGTTTAGTCGACGGCGCAGATACGCAGTATTTT.

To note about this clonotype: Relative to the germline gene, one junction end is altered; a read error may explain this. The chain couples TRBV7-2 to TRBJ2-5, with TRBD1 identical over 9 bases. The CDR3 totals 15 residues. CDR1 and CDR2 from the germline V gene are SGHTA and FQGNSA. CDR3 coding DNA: TGCGCCAGCAGCTCCCCCCGGACAGGGGTTGAGACCCAGTGCTTC. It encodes CASSSPRTGVETQCF.

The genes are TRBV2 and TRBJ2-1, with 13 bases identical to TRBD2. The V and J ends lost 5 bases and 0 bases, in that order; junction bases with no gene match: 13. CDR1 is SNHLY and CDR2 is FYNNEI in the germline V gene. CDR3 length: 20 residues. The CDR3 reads CASSHPGTSGVVSSYNEQFF. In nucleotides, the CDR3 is TGTGCCAGCAGTCATCCCGGGACTAGCGGGGTCGTTAGCTCCTACAATGAGCAGTTCTTC. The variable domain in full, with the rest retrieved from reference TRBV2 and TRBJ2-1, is EPEVTQTPSHQVTQMGQEVILRCVPISNHLYFYWYRQILGQKVEFLVSFYNNEISEKSEIFDDQFSVERPDGSNFTLKIRSTKLEDSAMYFCASSHPGTSGVVSSYNEQFFGPGTRLTVL.

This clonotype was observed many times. CDR3 amino acids: CASSSKRAADTQYF. CDR3 bases: TGTGCCAGCAGCTCGAAAAGGGCCGCAGATACGCAGTATTTT. The rearrangement links TRBV7-9 to TRBJ2-3; D uncertain. Looked up from germline, CDR1 is SEHNR and CDR2 is FQNEAQ (reference sequence). CDR3 size: 14 residues. The V and J ends lost 4 bases and 4 bases respectively, with 12 bases between them. Supplemented by reference TRBV7-9 and TRBJ2-3, the full variable domain reads DTGVSQNPRHKITKRGQNVTFRCDPISEHNRLYWYRQTLGQGPEFLTYFQNEAQLEKSRLLSDRFSAERPKGSFSTLEIQRTEQGDSAMYLCASSSKRAADTQYFGPGTRLTVL.

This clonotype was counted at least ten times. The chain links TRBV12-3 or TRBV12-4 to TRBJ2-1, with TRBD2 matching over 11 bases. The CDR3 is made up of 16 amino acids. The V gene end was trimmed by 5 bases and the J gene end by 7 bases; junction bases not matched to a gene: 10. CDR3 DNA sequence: TGTGCCAGCAGTCCTCCGGGACTAGCGGAAGAAAATGAGCAGTTCTTC. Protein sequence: CASSPPGLAEENEQFF.

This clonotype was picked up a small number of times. Here the CDR3 DNA reads TGTGCCATCAGTGAGGGACAGGGCAGCGCAGATACGCAGTATTTT. Protein sequence: CAISEGQGSADTQYF. The V gene is TRBV10-3, the J gene TRBJ2-3; TRBD1 matches at 8 bases. The V gene end was trimmed by 2 bases and the J gene end by 4 bases; junction bases not matched to a gene: 5. CDR1 and CDR2 (germline): ENHRY, SYGVKD. The CDR3 runs 15 residues.

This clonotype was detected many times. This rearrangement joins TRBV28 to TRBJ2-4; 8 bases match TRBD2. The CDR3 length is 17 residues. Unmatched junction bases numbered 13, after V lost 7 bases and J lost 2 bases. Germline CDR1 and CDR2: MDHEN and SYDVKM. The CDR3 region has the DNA TGTGCCAGCACGGGAGCGGGAGTTCGGGGGACCAAAAACATTCAGTACTTC. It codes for CASTGAGVRGTKNIQYF.

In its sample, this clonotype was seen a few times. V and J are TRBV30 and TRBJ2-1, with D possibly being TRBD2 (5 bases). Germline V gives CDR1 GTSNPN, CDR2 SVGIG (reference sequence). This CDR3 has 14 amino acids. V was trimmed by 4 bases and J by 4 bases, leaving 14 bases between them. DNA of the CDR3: TGTGCCTGGATAAAGGACTCCTCTTACAATGAGCAGTTCTTC. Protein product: CAWIKDSSYNEQFF.

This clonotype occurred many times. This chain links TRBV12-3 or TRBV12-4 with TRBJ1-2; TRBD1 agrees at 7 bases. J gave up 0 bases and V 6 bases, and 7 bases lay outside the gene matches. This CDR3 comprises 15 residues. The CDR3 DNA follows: TGTGCCAGCAGCCAAACGACAGGGACTAACTATGGCTACACCTTC. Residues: CASSQTTGTNYGYTF.

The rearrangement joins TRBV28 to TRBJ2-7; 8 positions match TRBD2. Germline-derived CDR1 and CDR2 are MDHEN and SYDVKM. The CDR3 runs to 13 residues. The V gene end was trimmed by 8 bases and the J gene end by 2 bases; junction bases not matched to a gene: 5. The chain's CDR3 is CASLTSGAYEQYF. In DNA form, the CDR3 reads TGTGCCAGCCTAACTAGCGGAGCCTACGAGCAGTACTTC.

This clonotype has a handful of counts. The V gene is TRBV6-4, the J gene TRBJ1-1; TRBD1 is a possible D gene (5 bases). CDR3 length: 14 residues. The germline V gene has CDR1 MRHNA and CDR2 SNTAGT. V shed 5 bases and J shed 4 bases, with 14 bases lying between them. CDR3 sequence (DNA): TGTGCCAGCAGTCCCTTCCAGGGTACCACTGAAGCTTTCTTT. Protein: CASSPFQGTTEAFF.

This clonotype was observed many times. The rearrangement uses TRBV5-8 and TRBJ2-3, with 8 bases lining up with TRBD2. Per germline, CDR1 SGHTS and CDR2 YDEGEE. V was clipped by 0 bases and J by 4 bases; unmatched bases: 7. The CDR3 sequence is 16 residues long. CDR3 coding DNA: TGTGCCAGCAGCTTGGCTGGACTAGCCGGCCCAGATACGCAGTATTTT. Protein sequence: CASSLAGLAGPDTQYF.

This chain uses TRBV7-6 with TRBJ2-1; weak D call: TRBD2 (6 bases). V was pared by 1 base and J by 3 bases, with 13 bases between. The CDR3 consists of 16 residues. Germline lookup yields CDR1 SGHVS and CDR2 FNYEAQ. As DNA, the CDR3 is TGTGCCAGCAGCTTAGACCTAGCGCCTAACTACAATGAGCAGTTCTTC. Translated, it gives CASSLDLAPNYNEQFF.

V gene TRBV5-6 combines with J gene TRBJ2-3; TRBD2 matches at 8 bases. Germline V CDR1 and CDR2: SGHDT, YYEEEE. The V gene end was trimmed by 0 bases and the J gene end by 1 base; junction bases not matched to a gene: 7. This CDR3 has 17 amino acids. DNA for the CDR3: TGTGCCAGCAGCTTGGCACTAGCGGCACTTCGCACAGATACGCAGTATTTT. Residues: CASSLALAALRTDTQYF.

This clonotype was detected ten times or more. For the CDR3, the DNA is TGTGCTAGTGGTTTGGAAAATCTACGGTCCGAGCAGTACTTC. It specifies CASGLENLRSEQYF. V usage is TRBV12-5 and J usage is TRBJ2-7; D ambiguous. This CDR3 comprises 14 residues. Germline V gives CDR1 LGHNT, CDR2 FRNRAP. V was pared by 1 base and J by 6 bases, with 13 bases between.

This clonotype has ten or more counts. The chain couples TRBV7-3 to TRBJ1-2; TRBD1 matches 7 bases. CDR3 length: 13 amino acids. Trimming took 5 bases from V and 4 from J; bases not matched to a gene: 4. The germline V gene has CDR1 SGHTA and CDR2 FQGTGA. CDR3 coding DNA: TGTGCCAGCAGCCAAAGGACAGGCTATGGCTACACCTTC. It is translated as CASSQRTGYGYTF.

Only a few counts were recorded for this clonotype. CDR3 DNA: TGTGCCTGGAGTCCCGCGAGAGGGGTGCCGTCCGGGGAGCTGTTTTTT. It translates to CAWSPARGVPSGELFF. The chain has TRBV30 and TRBJ2-2; possibly TRBD1 or TRBD2 for D (5 bases each). Germline assignment: CDR1 GTSNPN and CDR2 SVGIG (reference sequence). The CDR3 has 16 amino acids. Trimming cost V 2 bases and J 6 bases, with 19 bases left between them.

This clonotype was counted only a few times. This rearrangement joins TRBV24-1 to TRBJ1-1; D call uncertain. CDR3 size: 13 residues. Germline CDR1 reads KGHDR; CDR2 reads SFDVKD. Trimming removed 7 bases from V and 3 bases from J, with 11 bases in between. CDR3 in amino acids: CATRVSSDTEAFF. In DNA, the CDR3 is TGTGCCACCAGGGTCTCATCGGACACTGAAGCTTTCTTT.